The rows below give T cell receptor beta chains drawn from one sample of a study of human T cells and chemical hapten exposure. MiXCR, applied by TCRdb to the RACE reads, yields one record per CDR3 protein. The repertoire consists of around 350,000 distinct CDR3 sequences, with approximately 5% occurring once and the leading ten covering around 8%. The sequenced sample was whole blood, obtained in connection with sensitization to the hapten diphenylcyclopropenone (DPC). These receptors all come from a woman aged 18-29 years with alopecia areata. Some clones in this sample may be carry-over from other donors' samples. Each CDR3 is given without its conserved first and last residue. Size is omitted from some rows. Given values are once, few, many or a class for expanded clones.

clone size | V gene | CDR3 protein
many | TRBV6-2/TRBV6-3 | ASSYRGGLGDEQF
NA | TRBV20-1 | SARNRDDSPLH
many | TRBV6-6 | ASREPNTEAF
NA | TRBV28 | ASSFKEAGSNQPQH
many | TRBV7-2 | ASSWDLDTQY
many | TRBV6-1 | ASSAVTEAF
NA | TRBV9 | ASSRRTATDTQY
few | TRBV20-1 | SASDLGDEQY
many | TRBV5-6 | ASSSERGGEKLF
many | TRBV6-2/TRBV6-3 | ASSLSGQRAF
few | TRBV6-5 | ASSFRGADEQY
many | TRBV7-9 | ASSSTRGDYGYT
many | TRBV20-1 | SARDEQHYGYT
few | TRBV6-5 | ASSYSRDRAGNTIY
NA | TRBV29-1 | SVRGEGTGRSGANVLT
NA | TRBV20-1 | SAATESVREDTQY
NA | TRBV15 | ATGLDREPHQPQH
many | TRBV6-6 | ASNQVRGYNEQF
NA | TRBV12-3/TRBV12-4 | ASSRGRQF
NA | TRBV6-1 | ASAETMSSGANVLT
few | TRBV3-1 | ASSPLGSPEQF
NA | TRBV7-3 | ASSLSGGGRETQY
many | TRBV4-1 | ASSQDLLGTFTDTQY
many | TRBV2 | ASRALTGGDQPQH
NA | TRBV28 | ASSLYPSGGARNEQF
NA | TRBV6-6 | ASSPTGFPQY
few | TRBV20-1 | SARTTSLLEEQY
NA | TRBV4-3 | ASSQGTGKDNEQF
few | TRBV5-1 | ASRRDGSFSYNEQF
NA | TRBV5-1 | ASSRRGGDTGELF
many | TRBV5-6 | ASSFRSSGNTIY
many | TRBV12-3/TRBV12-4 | ASSLRYRLAGTDTQY
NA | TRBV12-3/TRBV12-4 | ASSWGQGAKLF
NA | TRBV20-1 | SARVPTGLGTEAF
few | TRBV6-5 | ASSRQGAQKNEKLF
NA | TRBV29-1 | SVETGEDYEQY
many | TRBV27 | ASSSQQGKNEKLF
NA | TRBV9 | ASSAGTSGGARTDTQY
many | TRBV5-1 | ASSYDRGGEQF
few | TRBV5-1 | ASSLDVNQPQH
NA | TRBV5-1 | ASSLGGTWGTDTQY
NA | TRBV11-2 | ASSLGPLGGRRNEQF
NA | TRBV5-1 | ASSAIGTVQETQY
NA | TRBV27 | ASSLSRTGGYEQY
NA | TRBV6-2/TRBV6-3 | ASSKPTGTTNEKLF
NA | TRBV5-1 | ASSLEGVSDYGYT
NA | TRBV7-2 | ASTNLNTGELF
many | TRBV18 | ASSPQGPTEAF
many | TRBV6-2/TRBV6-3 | ASTPRGRAHEQY
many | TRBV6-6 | ASSSQGGSYEQY
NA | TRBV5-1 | ASSLLFAEKLF
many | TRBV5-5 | ASSFRYLRTASNYGYT
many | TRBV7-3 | ASSPGLAGETQY
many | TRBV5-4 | ASSLLAANEQF
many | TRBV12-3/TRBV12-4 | ASSFRTGSKGS
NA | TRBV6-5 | ASSTTLNTEAF
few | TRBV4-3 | ASSQPNRIGTEAF
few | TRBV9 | ASSGYSGTSYNEQF
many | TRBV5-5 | ASSLGDTYGYT